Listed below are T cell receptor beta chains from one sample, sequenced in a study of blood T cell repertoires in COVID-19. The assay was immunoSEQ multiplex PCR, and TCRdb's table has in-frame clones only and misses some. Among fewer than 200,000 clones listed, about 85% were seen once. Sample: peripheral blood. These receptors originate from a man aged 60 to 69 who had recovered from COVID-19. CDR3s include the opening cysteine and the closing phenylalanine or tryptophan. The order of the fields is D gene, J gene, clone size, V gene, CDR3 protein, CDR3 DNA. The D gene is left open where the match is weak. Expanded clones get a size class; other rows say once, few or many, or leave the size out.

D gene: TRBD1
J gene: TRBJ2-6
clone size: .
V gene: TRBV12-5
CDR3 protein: CASGPSTGVANVLTF
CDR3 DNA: TGTGCTAGTGGTCCCTCCACAGGGGTAGCCAACGTCCTGACTTTC

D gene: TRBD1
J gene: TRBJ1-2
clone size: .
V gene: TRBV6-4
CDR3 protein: CASSAQGGIGYGYTF
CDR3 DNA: TGTGCCAGCAGTGCCCAGGGGGGAATTGGCTATGGCTACACCTTC

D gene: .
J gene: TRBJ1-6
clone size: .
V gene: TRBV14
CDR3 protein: CASSQRQDSPLHF
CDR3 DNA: TGTGCCAGCAGCCAAAGACAGGATTCACCCCTCCACTTT

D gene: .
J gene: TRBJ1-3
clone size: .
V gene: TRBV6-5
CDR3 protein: CASVAQSKPRNTIYF
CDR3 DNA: TGTGCCAGCGTGGCTCAGTCGAAACCCCGCAACACCATATATTTT

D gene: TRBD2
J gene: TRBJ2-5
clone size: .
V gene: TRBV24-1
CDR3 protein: CATSDSSGTSGVDQETQYF
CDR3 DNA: TGTGCCACCAGTGATTCGTCGGGGACTAGCGGGGTTGACCAAGAGACCCAGTACTTC

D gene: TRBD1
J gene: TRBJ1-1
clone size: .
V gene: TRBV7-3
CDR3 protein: CASSLQGEGTEAFF
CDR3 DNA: TGTGCCAGCAGCCTCCAGGGGGAAGGGACTGAAGCTTTCTTT

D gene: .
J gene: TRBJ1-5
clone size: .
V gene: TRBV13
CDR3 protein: CASSRGGGNQPQHF
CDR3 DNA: TGTGCCAGCAGCCGCGGGGGGGGCAATCAGCCCCAGCATTTT

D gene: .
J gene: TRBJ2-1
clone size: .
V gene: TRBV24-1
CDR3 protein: CATSDRQGISYNEQFF
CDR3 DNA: TGTGCCACCAGTGATCGTCAGGGGATCTCCTACAATGAGCAGTTCTTC

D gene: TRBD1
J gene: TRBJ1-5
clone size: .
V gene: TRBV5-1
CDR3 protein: CASSYGTGNQPQHF
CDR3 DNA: TGCGCCAGCAGCTATGGGACAGGGAATCAGCCCCAGCATTTT

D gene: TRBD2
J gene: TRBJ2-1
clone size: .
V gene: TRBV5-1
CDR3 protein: CASSLLTGTRSYNEQFF
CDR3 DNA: TGCGCCAGCAGCCTCCTAACCGGGACTAGATCCTACAATGAGCAGTTCTTC

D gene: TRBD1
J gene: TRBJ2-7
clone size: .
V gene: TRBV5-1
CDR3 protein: CASSGRQGAREQYF
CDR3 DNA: TGCGCCAGCAGCGGGAGACAGGGGGCAAGAGAGCAGTACTTC

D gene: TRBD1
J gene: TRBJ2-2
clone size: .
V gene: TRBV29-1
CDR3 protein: CSVVRDTGVVGELFF
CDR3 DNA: TGCAGCGTTGTTAGGGATACAGGGGTGGTCGGGGAGCTGTTTTTT

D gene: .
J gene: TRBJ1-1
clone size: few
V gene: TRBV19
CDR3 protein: CASTGPSEAFF
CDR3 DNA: TGTGCCAGTACCGGGCCTAGCGAAGCTTTCTTT

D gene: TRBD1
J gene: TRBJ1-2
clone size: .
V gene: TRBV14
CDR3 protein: CASSQFLTGGARGYTF
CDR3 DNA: TGTGCCAGCAGCCAATTCTTGACAGGGGGCGCCCGGGGCTACACCTTC

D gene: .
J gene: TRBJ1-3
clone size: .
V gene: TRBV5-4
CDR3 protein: CASSGTGTYGNTIYF
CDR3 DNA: TGTGCCAGCAGCGGGACCGGGACATATGGAAACACCATATATTTT

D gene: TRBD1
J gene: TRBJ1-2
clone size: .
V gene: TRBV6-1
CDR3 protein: CASSEPGTGEGNGYTF
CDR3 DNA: TGTGCCAGCAGTGAACCTGGGACAGGGGAAGGAAATGGCTACACCTTC

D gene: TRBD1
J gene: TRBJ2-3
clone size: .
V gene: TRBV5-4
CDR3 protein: CASSRGTGGTDTQYF
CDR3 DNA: TGTGCCAGCAGCCGTGGGACAGGGGGCACAGATACGCAGTATTTT

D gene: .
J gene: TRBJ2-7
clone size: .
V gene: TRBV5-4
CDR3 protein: CASWRRGRTYEQYF
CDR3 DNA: TGTGCCAGCTGGCGGCGGGGACGAACCTACGAGCAGTACTTC

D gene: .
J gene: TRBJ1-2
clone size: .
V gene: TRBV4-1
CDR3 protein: CASSQDLPGAGYTF
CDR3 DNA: TGCGCCAGCAGCCAAGACCTGCCAGGGGCAGGCTACACCTTC

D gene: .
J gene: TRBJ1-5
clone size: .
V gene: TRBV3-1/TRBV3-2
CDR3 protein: CARHSGNQPQHF
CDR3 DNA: TGTGCCCGACACAGTGGCAATCAGCCCCAGCATTTT

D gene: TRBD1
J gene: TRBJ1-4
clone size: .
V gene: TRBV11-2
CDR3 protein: CASSSQEGAWEKLFF
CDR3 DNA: TGTGCCAGCAGCAGTCAGGAGGGGGCTTGGGAAAAACTGTTTTTT

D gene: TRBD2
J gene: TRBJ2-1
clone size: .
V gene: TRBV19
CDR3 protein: CASSRAGGDYNEQFF
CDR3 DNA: TGTGCCAGTAGTAGGGCGGGGGGAGATTACAATGAGCAGTTCTTC

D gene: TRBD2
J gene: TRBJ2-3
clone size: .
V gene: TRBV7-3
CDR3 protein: CASSSGLETDTQYF
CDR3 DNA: TGTGCCAGCAGCTCGGGACTAGAGACAGATACGCAGTATTTT

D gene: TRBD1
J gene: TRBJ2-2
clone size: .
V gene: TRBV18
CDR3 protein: CASSPWTGDTGELFF
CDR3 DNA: TGTGCCAGCTCTCCCTGGACAGGGGACACCGGGGAGCTGTTTTTT

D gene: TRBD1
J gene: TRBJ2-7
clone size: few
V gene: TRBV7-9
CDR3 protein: CASSLVRGQVSYEQYF
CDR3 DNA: TGTGCCAGCAGCTTAGTTAGGGGACAGGTTTCCTACGAGCAGTACTTC

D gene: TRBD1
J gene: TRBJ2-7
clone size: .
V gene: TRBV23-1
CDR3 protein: CASSDESRDRSYEQYF
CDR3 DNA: TGCGCCAGCAGTGACGAAAGCCGGGACAGGTCCTACGAGCAGTACTTC

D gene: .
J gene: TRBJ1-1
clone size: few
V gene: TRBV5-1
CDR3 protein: CASSWEFREFTEAFF
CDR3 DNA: TGCGCCAGCAGCTGGGAGTTTAGAGAGTTCACTGAAGCTTTCTTT

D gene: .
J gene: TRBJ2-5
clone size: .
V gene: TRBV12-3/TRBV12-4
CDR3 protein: CASSFTEETQYF
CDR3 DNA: TGTGCCAGCAGTTTTACAGAAGAGACCCAGTACTTC

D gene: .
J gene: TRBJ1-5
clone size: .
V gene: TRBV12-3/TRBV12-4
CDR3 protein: CASSFSSVQPQHF
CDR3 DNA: TGTGCCAGCAGTTTCTCTTCGGTCCAGCCCCAGCATTTT

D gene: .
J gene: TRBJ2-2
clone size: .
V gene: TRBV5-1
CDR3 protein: CASSWGTLTGELFF
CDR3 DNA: TGCGCCAGCAGCTGGGGCACCCTCACCGGGGAGCTGTTTTTT

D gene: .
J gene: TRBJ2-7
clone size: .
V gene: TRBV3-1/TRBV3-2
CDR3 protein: CASSRDFPYEQYF
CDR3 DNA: TGTGCCAGCAGCCGGGACTTTCCCTACGAGCAGTACTTC

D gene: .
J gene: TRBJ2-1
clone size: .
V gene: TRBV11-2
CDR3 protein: CASSLRRENEQFF
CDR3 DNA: TGTGCCAGCAGCTTGCGACGGGAGAATGAGCAGTTCTTC

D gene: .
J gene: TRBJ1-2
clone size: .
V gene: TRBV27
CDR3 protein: CASSLTGVWRGGYTF
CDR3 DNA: TGTGCCAGCAGTTTAACGGGTGTATGGAGGGGTGGCTACACCTTC

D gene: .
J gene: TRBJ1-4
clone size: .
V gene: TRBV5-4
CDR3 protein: CASSLPEGKLFF
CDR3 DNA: TGTGCCAGCAGCTTGCCAGAGGGAAAACTGTTTTTT

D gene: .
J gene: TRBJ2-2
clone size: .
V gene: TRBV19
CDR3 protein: CASKSLPPGELFF
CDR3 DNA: TGTGCCAGTAAGAGCTTGCCTCCCGGGGAGCTGTTTTTT

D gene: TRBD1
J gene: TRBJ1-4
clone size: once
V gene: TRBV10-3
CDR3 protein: CAISERGHEKLFF
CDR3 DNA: TGTGCCATCAGTGAAAGGGGGCATGAAAAACTGTTTTTT

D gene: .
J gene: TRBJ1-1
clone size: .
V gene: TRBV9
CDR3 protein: CASSVDGRGNTEAFF
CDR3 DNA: TGTGCCAGCAGCGTAGATGGCAGGGGGAACACTGAAGCTTTCTTT